The next 21 T cell receptor beta chains were all read from a single sample in a study of T cell responses to AZD1222 COVID-19 vaccine. Libraries were prepared by immunoSEQ multiplex PCR; TCRdb keeps only in-frame clonotypes and omits some of them. Of over 80,000 clones listed, more than 85% were seen once; the top ten hold 6.5% to 8.5%. Specimen: peripheral blood, collected 28 days after the second AZD1222 dose. Receptors were obtained from an adult who received the AZD1222 COVID-19 vaccine.

This chain links TRBV18 with TRBJ1-1; possible D gene TRBD1, 6 bases. The V end lost 6 bases, the J end lost 1 base, and 12 bases lay between the germline ends. CDR3 length: 14 amino acids. The germline gives CDR1 KGHSH, CDR2 LQKENI. Here the CDR3 reads CASSLQGANTEAFF. CDR3 nucleotide sequence: TGTGCCAGCTCTCTACAGGGCGCGAACACTGAAGCTTTCTTT. Variable domain in full (rest from reference TRBV18 and TRBJ1-1): NAGVMQNPRHLVRRRGQEARLRCSPMKGHSHVYWYRQLPEEGLKFMVYLQKENIIDESGMPKERFSAEFPKEGPSILRIQQVVRGDSAAYFCASSLQGANTEAFFGQGTRLTVV.

The chain carries TRBV15 and TRBJ1-3; tentatively, D is TRBD1 (5 bases). Germline assignment: CDR1 LNHNV and CDR2 YYDKDF (reference sequence). The CDR3 runs to 12 residues. V lost 9 bases and J lost 1, with 7 bases in between. In DNA, the CDR3 is TGTGCCACTCAGGGTTCTGGAAACACCATATATTTT. Translated: CATQGSGNTIYF. Full variable domain (rest looked up from reference TRBV15 and TRBJ1-3): DAMVIQNPRYQVTQFGKPVTLSCSQTLNHNVMYWYQQKSSQAPKLLFHYYDKDFNNEADTPDNFQSRRPNTSFCFLDIRSPGLGDTAMYLCATQGSGNTIYFGEGSWLTVV.

The rearrangement uses TRBV7-8 and TRBJ1-5; D unclear. The germline CDR1 and CDR2 sequences are SGHVS and FQNEAQ. The V end lost 5 bases, the J end lost 0 bases, and 20 bases lay between the germline ends. The CDR3 totals 18 residues. The CDR3 loop is CASSRGRRTEYSNQPQHF. The CDR3, as DNA: TGTGCCAGCAGCCGCGGGAGGAGGACGGAGTATAGCAATCAGCCCCAGCATTTT.

This clone came up once. The gene calls are TRBV18 and TRBJ2-1, with 10 bases fitting TRBD2. The CDR3 contains 16 residues. Per germline, CDR1 KGHSH and CDR2 LQKENI. Unmatched junction bases numbered 7, after V lost 5 bases and J lost 3 bases. The DNA of the CDR3 is TGTGCCAGCTCATCCCTAGCGGGAGCAGGCTACAATGAGCAGTTCTTC. As protein: CASSSLAGAGYNEQFF.

The J gene is TRBJ2-3, the V gene TRBV28, with a tentative D call TRBD1 (6 bases). The V gene's germline CDR1 is MDHEN and CDR2 SYDVKM. The CDR3 totals 14 residues. The V end was cut by 7 bases, the J end by 2 bases, with 13 bases between. CDR3 residues: CASTPGALTDTQYF. CDR3 DNA sequence: TGTGCCAGCACCCCAGGGGCCCTCACAGATACGCAGTATTTT.

This clone was counted once. The chain links TRBV6-6 to TRBJ2-4; D uncertain. There are 16 residues in the CDR3. Germline CDR1 reads MNHNY; CDR2 reads SVGAGI (reference sequence). Trimming removed 1 base at V and 3 bases at J, with 13 bases between. Here the CDR3 DNA reads TGTGCCAGCAGTTACTTCGTGGGATCGGGCAAAAACATTCAGTACTTC. Its protein product is CASSYFVGSGKNIQYF.

The rearrangement uses TRBV5-1 and TRBJ2-3, with 9 bases aligning to TRBD1. V shed 4 bases, J shed 3 bases, and the junction held 3 bases outside the gene matches. The CDR3 extends over 14 amino acids. CDR1 SGHRS and CDR2 YFSETQ come from the germline V gene. In DNA, the CDR3 is TGCGCCAGCAGCCCTGGACAGGGGACAGATACGCAGTATTTT. It translates to CASSPGQGTDTQYF.

The rearrangement links TRBV6-5 to TRBJ1-4, with 10 bases aligning to TRBD1. The V gene end was trimmed by 6 bases and the J gene end by 8 bases; junction bases not matched to a gene: 9. Per germline, CDR1 MNHEY and CDR2 SVGAGI. The CDR3 has 15 residues. The CDR3, as DNA: TGTGCCAGCAGATTGGGACAGGGGATGGACGAAAAACTGTTTTTT. Its translation is CASRLGQGMDEKLFF.

This chain connects TRBV5-5 to TRBJ1-4; a weak D match, TRBD1 (5 bases). Germline values: CDR1 SGHKS, CDR2 YYEKEE (reference sequence). The CDR3 length is 17 residues. V lost 0 bases and J lost 5, with 17 bases in between. CDR3 protein: CASSLVGAGSGNEKLFF. The CDR3 coding sequence is TGTGCCAGCAGCTTGGTTGGGGCAGGGAGTGGGAATGAAAAACTGTTTTTT. Together with reference TRBV5-5 and TRBJ1-4, the CDR3 gives the full variable domain: DAGVTQSPTHLIKTRGQQVTLRCSPISGHKSVSWYQQVLGQGPQFIFQYYEKEERGRGNFPDRFSARQFPNYSSELNVNALLLGDSALYLCASSLVGAGSGNEKLFFGSGTQLSVL.

The chain uses TRBV27 and TRBJ1-4, with 7 nucleotides matching TRBD1. The CDR3 is 15 residues long. Per the germline V gene, CDR1 is MNHEY and CDR2 is SMNVEV (reference sequence). V shed 7 bases and J 5 bases; nucleotides not matched to a gene: 10. As DNA, the CDR3 is TGTGCCAGCAAAATCAGGGGGGTGCTAAATGAAAAACTGTTTTTT. Protein product: CASKIRGVLNEKLFF.

This clone has only one observation. The genes are TRBV19 and TRBJ2-3; 14 bases are a match to TRBD2. Germline V gives CDR1 LNHDA, CDR2 SQIVND (reference sequence). V lost 4 bases to trimming and J lost 11 bases; unmatched junction nucleotides: 8. This CDR3 spans 15 amino acids. Here the CDR3 DNA reads TGTGCCAGTAGTACCTCGGGACTAGCGGGAGTGGGGCAGTATTTT. Residues: CASSTSGLAGVGQYF.

A remark on this clone: The sample has other DNA sequences that encode this CDR3 too. The chain has TRBV9 and TRBJ2-7; D is perhaps TRBD1 (5 bases). The CDR3 is made up of 14 amino acids. Germline values: CDR1 SGDLS, CDR2 YYNGEE. The V end lost 0 bases, the J end lost 2 bases, and 9 bases lay between the germline ends. This CDR3 is CASSVGQGTYEQYF. CDR3 nucleotides: TGTGCCAGCAGCGTAGGTCAGGGTACCTACGAGCAGTACTTC. Together with reference TRBV9 and TRBJ2-7, the CDR3 gives the full variable domain: DSGVTQTPKHLITATGQRVTLRCSPRSGDLSVYWYQQSLDQGLQFLIQYYNGEERAKGNILERFSAQQFPDLHSELNLSSLELGDSALYFCASSVGQGTYEQYFGPGTRLTVT.

The genes are TRBV7-2 and TRBJ1-1, with D possibly TRBD1 on 6 matching bases. Trimming pared 5 bases from V and 3 bases from J, leaving 13 bases between. The CDR3 loop spans 14 amino acids. Germline lookup yields CDR1 SGHTA and CDR2 FQGNSA. The CDR3 loop is CASSIQGSHTEAFF. The CDR3 DNA follows: TGTGCCAGCAGCATACAGGGTAGTCACACTGAAGCTTTCTTT. The full variable domain, with the rest looked up from reference TRBV7-2 and TRBJ1-1, is GAGVSQSPSNKVTEKGKDVELRCDPISGHTALYWYRQSLGQGLEFLIYFQGNSAPDKSGLPSDRFSAERTGGSVSTLTIQRTQQEDSAVYLCASSIQGSHTEAFFGQGTRLTVV.

This chain connects TRBV10-1 to TRBJ2-2, with 9 bases lining up with TRBD1. V gave up 5 bases and J gave up 6 bases; unmatched junction bases: 10. The germline V gene has CDR1 WNHNN and CDR2 SYGVQD (reference sequence). There are 16 residues in the CDR3. The CDR3 DNA reads as TGCGCCAGCAGTAGGGGACAGGGAAGATTCGCCGGGGAGCTGTTTTTT. Translated, it gives CASSRGQGRFAGELFF.

The V and J genes are TRBV9 and TRBJ1-4; D not resolved. Deletions cut 0 bases from V and 4 bases from J, with 10 bases between. The length of the CDR3 is 15 residues. The germline V gene encodes CDR1 SGDLS and CDR2 YYNGEE. The CDR3 loop is CASSVGGSFNEKLFF. The CDR3, as DNA: TGTGCCAGCAGCGTAGGAGGCAGTTTTAATGAAAAACTGTTTTTT.

J is TRBJ1-1 and V is TRBV15; D remains ambiguous. Germline V gene data show CDR1 as LNHNV and CDR2 as YYDKDF (reference sequence). The CDR3 sequence is 13 residues long. The ends were cut back, 1 base at V and 5 bases at J, with 8 bases in the middle. This chain's CDR3 is CATSRVPRTEAFF. CDR3 sequence (DNA): TGTGCCACCAGCAGAGTACCGCGGACTGAAGCTTTCTTT.

This clone turned up a few times. This chain uses TRBV6-5 with TRBJ2-3, with D tentatively TRBD1 or TRBD2 (6 bases each). V was cut by 2 bases and J by 3 bases, with 9 bases left in between. The CDR3 totals 14 residues. Looked up from germline, CDR1 is MNHEY and CDR2 is SVGAGI. The CDR3 sequence: CASSYGGRTDTQYF. In DNA, the CDR3 is TGTGCCAGCAGTTACGGGGGGCGTACAGATACGCAGTATTTT.

The V gene is TRBV5-5, the J gene TRBJ2-4, with D perhaps TRBD1 or TRBD2 (5 bases each). Germline CDR1 reads SGHKS; CDR2 reads YYEKEE (reference sequence). V was trimmed by 0 bases and J by 10 bases, leaving 11 bases between them. The CDR3 runs to 13 residues. The CDR3 spells CASSLAGATIQYF. The CDR3 DNA follows: TGTGCCAGCAGCTTGGCCGGGGCAACTATTCAGTACTTC.

The chain links TRBV3-1 (or the pseudogene TRBV3-2) to TRBJ2-5; D unclear. In germline, CDR1 is LGHDT, CDR2 YNNKEL (reference sequence). The CDR3 contains 13 residues. Trimming left V 3 bases short and J 2 bases short, with 7 bases between. The CDR3 reads CASSQHGQETQYF. The CDR3 bases are TGTGCCAGCAGCCAGCACGGGCAAGAGACCCAGTACTTC.

Only a few counts were recorded for this clone. This chain links TRBV10-3 with TRBJ1-4; D is uncertain. Germline V gene lookup returns CDR1 ENHRY and CDR2 SYGVKD. V lost 4 bases and J 8 bases, leaving 11 bases between the germline ends. CDR3 size: 13 residues. CDR3 sequence: CAISGGGREKLFF. The CDR3 DNA reads as TGTGCCATCAGTGGAGGAGGTCGGGAAAAACTGTTTTTT.

The CDR3 DNA is TGTGCCAGCAGTTTAGGGGGCGCGAGGGACGATTATTCACCCCTCCACTTT. Protein: CASSLGGARDDYSPLHF. The V and J genes are TRBV28 and TRBJ1-6; tentative D call: TRBD1 (6 bases). Germline values: CDR1 MDHEN, CDR2 SYDVKM. The CDR3 length is 17 residues. Trimming cost V 2 bases and J 8 bases, with 19 bases left between them.